One sample yielded the 6 T cell receptor beta chains listed below, sequenced in a study of early T cells in non-severe SARS-CoV-2 infection. TCRdb independently ran MiXCR on the 5' RACE reads; one entry per CDR3 protein. In the table there are about 83,000 distinct CDR3 sequences, around an eighth of which are singletons. The source material was whole blood. The receptors were gathered from an adult who was a healthcare worker with PCR-confirmed SARS-CoV-2 infection or an uninfected control (not recorded which).

At least ten counts were recorded for this clonotype. The chain has TRBV11-2 and TRBJ2-1, with TRBD2 matching 8 bases. The germline gives CDR1 SGHAT, CDR2 FQNNGV. CDR3 length: 15 amino acids. J gave up 7 bases and V 0 bases, and 5 bases lay outside the gene matches. CDR3 nucleotides: TGTGCCAGCAGCTTAGAGGGACTAGGGACAAATGAGCAGTTCTTC. Translation: CASSLEGLGTNEQFF.

V is TRBV4-2 and J is TRBJ2-5; TRBD2 aligns across 14 bases. The CDR3 consists of 18 residues. Germline CDR1 LGHNA, CDR2 YNFKEQ. Trimming at V came to 2 bases and at J to 2 bases, leaving 7 bases not matched to a gene. The DNA for the CDR3 is TGTGCCAGCAGCCAACCGGGACTAGCGGGAGAACTACAAGAGACCCAGTACTTC. The encoded protein is CASSQPGLAGELQETQYF.

This clonotype has ten or more counts. The chain links TRBV4-2 to TRBJ2-7; D uncertain. This CDR3 is built from 12 residues. The V end was cut by 1 base, the J end by 2 bases, with 3 bases between. Per the germline V gene, CDR1 is LGHNA and CDR2 is YNFKEQ. The CDR3 bases are TGTGCCAGCAGCCAAGCGCCCTACGAGCAGTACTTC. This sequence encodes CASSQAPYEQYF.

This clonotype occurred a few times. The chain uses TRBV15 and TRBJ1-1; maybe TRBD1 (5 bases). This CDR3 spans 13 amino acids. V lost 0 bases and J 9 bases, leaving 11 bases between the germline ends. Germline-derived CDR1 and CDR2 are LNHNV and YYDKDF (reference sequence). The CDR3, as DNA: TGTGCCACCAGCAGAGATCGGGGGGGAAAAGCTTTCTTT. This codes for CATSRDRGGKAFF.

CDR3 loop: CASSLARTNTGELFF. The CDR3 DNA follows: TGTGCCAGCAGCTTAGCGAGGACGAACACCGGGGAGCTGTTTTTT. The chain employs TRBV7-8 and TRBJ2-2; no reliable D call. V shed 0 bases and J shed 0 bases, with 5 bases lying between them. Germline-derived CDR1 and CDR2 are SGHVS and FQNEAQ. The CDR3 totals 15 residues.

V and J are TRBV7-2 and TRBJ2-1, with 13 nucleotides matching TRBD2. From germline, CDR1 is SGHTA and CDR2 FQGNSA. The CDR3 covers 19 residues. V trimming: 5 bases; J trimming: 2 bases; junction bases outside the gene matches: 12. The CDR3 loop reads CASSPRRTSGSKPYNEQFF. In nucleotides, the CDR3 is TGTGCCAGCAGCCCTAGGAGGACTAGCGGGAGTAAGCCCTACAATGAGCAGTTCTTC.